The 7 T cell receptor beta chains below were found in one sample sequenced in a study of blood T cell repertoires in COVID-19. Assay: immunoSEQ multiplex PCR; the TCRdb copy retains only in-frame clones and omits some. The table lists 210,000 or so clones, around 81% of them singletons, with approximately 7.4% in the top ten. The source material was PBMCs or T cells enriched from blood (not recorded which). These receptor sequences come from a woman aged 35 to 49 with acute COVID-19.

The chain combines TRBV10-3 with TRBJ1-2, with TRBD1 as a possible D gene (5 bases). There are 14 residues in the CDR3. CDR1 and CDR2 from the germline V gene are ENHRY and SYGVKD. V gave up 2 bases and J gave up 5 bases, with 12 bases separating them. DNA for the CDR3: TGTGCCATCAGTGAGCGGCAGGGTTTATATGGCTACACCTTC. Amino acids: CAISERQGLYGYTF.

CDR3 amino acids: CASSFRLFSGNTIYF. The CDR3 DNA reads TGTGCCAGCAGCTTCAGACTTTTCTCTGGAAACACCATATATTTT. The rearrangement joins TRBV5-6 to TRBJ1-3; D not certain. Germline CDR1 is SGHDT and CDR2 is YYEEEE. Trimming pared 2 bases from V and 0 bases from J, leaving 9 bases between. This CDR3 spans 15 amino acids.

This chain joins TRBV6-6 and TRBJ1-2; TRBD1 matches 11 bases. The CDR3 consists of 16 residues. CDR1 MNHNY and CDR2 SVGAGI come from the germline V gene (reference sequence). V lost 0 bases and J lost 5; bases outside the gene matches: 5. CDR3 nucleotide sequence: TGTGCCAGCAGTTACTCGAATGGACAGGGGGCTTATGGCTACACCTTC. As protein: CASSYSNGQGAYGYTF.

This clone came up a few times. The chain couples TRBV7-3 to TRBJ2-2; 8 bases agree with TRBD2. Germline lookup yields CDR1 SGHTA and CDR2 FQGTGA. The CDR3 is 16 residues long. V shed 0 bases, J shed 1 base, and the junction held 1 base outside the gene matches. The CDR3 loop is CASSLTLAVNTGELFF. CDR3 in DNA: TGTGCCAGCAGCTTAACACTAGCGGTGAACACCGGGGAGCTGTTTTTT.

The genes are TRBV3-1 (or the pseudogene TRBV3-2) and TRBJ2-1; 12 bases align to TRBD2. Germline loops: CDR1 LGHDT, CDR2 YNNKEL (reference sequence). V shed 1 base, J shed 13 bases, and the junction held 11 bases outside the gene matches. This CDR3 region has 16 residues. The CDR3: CASSQAGTSGSGIQFF. In nucleotides, the CDR3 is TGTGCCAGCAGCCAAGCCGGGACTAGCGGGTCAGGGATCCAGTTCTTC.

This clone was counted between two and nine times. The chain recombines TRBV13 with TRBJ2-1; a possible D gene is TRBD2 (6 bases). From germline, CDR1 is PRHDT and CDR2 FYEKMQ (reference sequence). Trimming left V 3 bases short and J 7 bases short, with 16 bases between. The CDR3 spans 15 residues. The CDR3 region is CASSFSDIGGNEQFF. DNA for the CDR3: TGTGCCAGCAGCTTCAGCGACATCGGAGGGAATGAGCAGTTCTTC. The whole variable domain, remainder taken from reference TRBV13 and TRBJ2-1, is AAGVIQSPRHLIKEKRETATLKCYPIPRHDTVYWYQQGPGQDPQFLISFYEKMQSDKGSIPDRFSAQQFSDYHSELNMSSLELGDSALYFCASSFSDIGGNEQFFGPGTRLTVL.

In this sample, this clone turned up once. The chain uses TRBV2 and TRBJ1-2; the D gene is possibly TRBD1 (6 bases). The length of the CDR3 is 14 residues. The V gene's germline CDR1 is SNHLY and CDR2 FYNNEI. V shed 6 bases and J shed 8 bases, with 19 bases lying between them. Here the CDR3 reads CASSLRTVGRGYTF. As DNA, the CDR3 is TGTGCCAGCAGCTTGAGGACAGTTGGCAGAGGCTACACCTTC. The variable domain in full, completed from reference TRBV2 and TRBJ1-2, reads EPEVTQTPSHQVTQMGQEVILRCVPISNHLYFYWYRQILGQKVEFLVSFYNNEISEKSEIFDDQFSVERPDGSNFTLKIRSTKLEDSAMYFCASSLRTVGRGYTFGSGTRLTVV.